This TCR beta chain was profiled in a study of human T cells and chemical hapten exposure. The template was total RNA from unfractionated whole blood. CDR1 and CDR2 (germline): LNHDA, SQIVND (reference sequence). Germline trimming cut 10 bases from V and 7 bases from J; bases unmatched to any gene: 16. The CDR3 loop spans 17 amino acids. Study outcomes and limitations: Once DPC sensitization occurred, TCRs above 1 in 1000 frequency showed no change.

Original handling: A per-sample median of about 100,000 TCRs was observed, with counts ranging from 23,224 to 690,600. TCRdb redid the calling of the 5' RACE reads with MiXCR, one entry per CDR3 protein. TCRdb's processing, not the authors' own work, is the source of the V and J calls. The repertoire holds about 80,000 distinct CDR3 sequences, around a sixth seen once, with around 7% in the top ten. At least ten counts were recorded for this clonotype. Antigen specificity is unknown. The chain links TRBV19 to TRBJ2-2, with TRBD2 matching 12 bases. The TCR sequence derives from a female donor in good health. The CDR3 protein is CATSSVSPLAGGGELFF. Written as DNA, the CDR3 is TGTGCCACCAGTAGTGTCTCCCCACTAGCGGGGGGCGGGGAGCTGTTTTTT.